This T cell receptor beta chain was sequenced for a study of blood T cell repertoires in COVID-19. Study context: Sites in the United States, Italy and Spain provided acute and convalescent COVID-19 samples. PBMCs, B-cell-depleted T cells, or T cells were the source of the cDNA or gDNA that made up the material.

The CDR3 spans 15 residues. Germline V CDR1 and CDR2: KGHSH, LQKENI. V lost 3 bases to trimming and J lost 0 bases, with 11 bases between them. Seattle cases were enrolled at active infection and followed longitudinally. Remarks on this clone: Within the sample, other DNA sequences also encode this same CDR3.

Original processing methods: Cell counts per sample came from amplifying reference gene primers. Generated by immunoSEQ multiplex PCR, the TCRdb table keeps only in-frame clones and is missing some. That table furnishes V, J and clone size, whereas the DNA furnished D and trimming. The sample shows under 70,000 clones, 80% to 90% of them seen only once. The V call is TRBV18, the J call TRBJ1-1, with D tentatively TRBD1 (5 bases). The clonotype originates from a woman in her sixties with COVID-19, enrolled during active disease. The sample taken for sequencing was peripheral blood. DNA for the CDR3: TGTGCCAGCTCACCTCCGGCAGGGATGAACACTGAAGCTTTCTTT. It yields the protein CASSPPAGMNTEAFF.